The next 3 T cell receptor beta chains were all read from a single sample in a study of human thymus T cells. Sequencing was performed with immunoSEQ multiplex PCR; in TCRdb, only in-frame clones are kept and a portion is missing. Here the sample spans about 130,000 clones, about 95% being singletons. Resections that were taken during corrective heart surgery supplied the thymus tissue. The sample consisted of thymus tissue. All receptors derive from a boy in the first two years of life with a congenital heart defect but otherwise immunologically healthy.

The genes are TRBV4-3 and TRBJ2-1, with 13 bases identical to TRBD2. The ends lost 4 bases at V and 3 bases at J; junction bases unmatched: 9. The germline V gene has CDR1 LGHNA and CDR2 YSLEER. This CDR3 is 18 amino acids long. The CDR3 is CASSRQTSGGTFYNEQFF. CDR3 DNA sequence: TGCGCCAGCAGCCGACAGACTAGCGGGGGGACCTTCTACAATGAGCAGTTCTTC.

The chain links TRBV4-3 to TRBJ2-3; maybe TRBD2 (6 bases). V was trimmed by 0 bases and J by 2 bases, leaving 15 bases between them. The germline V gene has CDR1 LGHNA and CDR2 YSLEER. The CDR3 is 17 residues long. This CDR3 is CASSQDGSAGDTDTQYF. CDR3 nucleotides: TGCGCCAGCAGCCAAGATGGATCAGCGGGTGACACAGATACGCAGTATTTT.

The chain recombines TRBV6-1 with TRBJ2-7, with D hard to call. CDR1 and CDR2 from the germline V gene are MNHNS and SASEGT. Between the trimmed V and J ends, which lost 4 bases and 4 bases, there was a span of 11 bases. The length of the CDR3 is 13 residues. The chain's CDR3 is CASSGLVGYEQYF. DNA of the CDR3: TGTGCCAGCAGTGGCCTTGTGGGGTACGAGCAGTACTTC.